This T cell receptor (beta chain) emerged from a study of T cell clonality in common variable immunodeficiency. This clone appeared many times. Its target is not known. The CDR3 end falls 3 residues outside the read, so it is completed with the germline J gene. Study findings and constraints: Fewer TCRbeta clones were shared among CVID subjects than controls. CVID subjects had higher TCRbeta clonality than healthy controls, most marked in about a third.

Using immunoSEQ multiplex PCR, the repertoire was profiled, and TCRdb retains in-frame clones only, with some absent. In total the sample includes about 64,000 clones, none of them seen once. Most patients and controls had Caucasian heritage. The germline V gene encodes CDR1 MRHNA and CDR2 SNTAGT. The CDR3 length is 11 residues. The germline V and J ends were trimmed by 11 bases and 7 bases, with 9 bases remaining between them. The clonotype comes from a person aged 18-70 years in good health. Sample: peripheral blood mononuclear cells. The J gene is TRBJ1-6, the V gene TRBV6-4; possible D gene TRBD1, 5 bases. The part of the CDR3 DNA that was read is TGTGCCGGAGACAGAAATTCACCC. Its protein product is CAGDRNSP. The full CDR3 protein reads CAGDRNSPLHF.